The 20 T cell receptor beta chains below were found in one sample sequenced in a study of circulating and synovial CD4+ cells in juvenile arthritis. Some clones are missing from TCRdb's copy, which holds only in-frame ones; the method was immunoSEQ multiplex PCR. This table has about 33,000 clones, about 96% appearing once. Sequences were obtained from CD4+ T cells from blood. The receptors stem from a human donor with juvenile idiopathic arthritis.

The chain carries TRBV11-1 and TRBJ2-7; a weak D match, TRBD1 (6 bases). The CDR3 loop spans 15 amino acids. The V and J ends lost 5 bases and 4 bases respectively, with 18 bases between them. CDR1 is SGHAT, CDR2 FQDESV, per germline (reference sequence). CDR3 protein: CASSPRTAKPYEQYF. The CDR3 coding sequence is TGTGCCAGCAGCCCCCGGACAGCAAAACCATACGAGCAGTACTTC.

This chain joins TRBV5-1 and TRBJ2-3, with D perhaps matching TRBD2 (6 bases). Germline CDR1 and CDR2: SGHRS and YFSETQ. This CDR3 spans 15 amino acids. Trimming removed 3 bases from V and 2 bases from J, with 13 bases in between. The CDR3 is CASSYRGIHTDTQYF. Written as DNA, the CDR3 is TGCGCCAGCAGCTACCGGGGGATCCACACAGATACGCAGTATTTT.

In this sample, this clone turned up once. The rearrangement uses TRBV6-6 and TRBJ2-3; 7 nucleotides agree with TRBD2. V lost 5 bases, J lost 1 base, and 9 bases stayed unmatched. Germline V gene sequence: CDR1 MNHNY, CDR2 SVGAGI (reference sequence). The CDR3 consists of 16 residues. CDR3 loop: CASSQSTSARTDTQYF. For the CDR3, the DNA is TGTGCCAGCAGTCAATCAACTAGCGCGCGCACAGATACGCAGTATTTT.

The chain carries TRBV5-4 and TRBJ2-7; possible D gene TRBD1, 5 bases. V was trimmed by 4 bases and J by 4 bases, leaving 18 bases between them. There are 15 residues in the CDR3. In germline, CDR1 is SGHNT, CDR2 YYREEE (reference sequence). The CDR3 loop reads CASSKQGEGSYEQYF. The CDR3 DNA reads as TGTGCCAGCAGCAAGCAGGGCGAAGGCTCTTACGAGCAGTACTTC.

This chain joins TRBV5-4 and TRBJ2-2; 8 nucleotides line up with TRBD2. With V trimmed by 4 bases and J by 6 bases, 2 bases remained unmatched. The CDR3 has 13 amino acids. CDR1 and CDR2 from the germline V gene are SGHNT and YYREEE (reference sequence). CDR3 residues: CASSTGGSGELFF. For the CDR3, the DNA is TGTGCCAGCAGCACGGGGGGGTCCGGGGAGCTGTTTTTT.

V is TRBV4-3 and J is TRBJ2-7; TRBD1 aligns across 10 bases. Germline CDR1 and CDR2: LGHNA and YSLEER. After removal of 4 bases from V and 7 bases from J, the junction contained 10 bases not matched to a gene. The CDR3 has 15 residues. CDR3 in amino acids: CASSLATGGTWEQYF. The CDR3 DNA reads TGCGCCAGCAGCCTGGCGACAGGGGGCACGTGGGAGCAGTACTTC.

CDR3 coding DNA: TGCGCCAGCAGCTTGGGCAGGGGAACATATGGCTACACCTTC. This translates into CASSLGRGTYGYTF. This chain connects TRBV5-1 to TRBJ1-2; perhaps TRBD1 as D (6 bases). This CDR3 region has 14 residues. Germline CDR1 and CDR2: SGHRS and YFSETQ. Trimming pared 0 bases from V and 5 bases from J, leaving 11 bases between.

This chain joins TRBV7-9 and TRBJ1-6, with D possibly TRBD1 on 6 matching bases. Trimming pared 8 bases from V and 9 bases from J, leaving 20 bases between. The CDR3 is made up of 15 amino acids. Germline V gene data show CDR1 as SEHNR and CDR2 as FQNEAQ (reference sequence). This chain's CDR3 is CASAIEGGGSSPLHF. As DNA, the CDR3 is TGTGCCAGCGCGATAGAAGGGGGAGGGAGTTCACCCCTCCACTTT.

The V and J genes are TRBV7-9 and TRBJ2-7, with TRBD1 identical over 7 bases. The V gene end was trimmed by 5 bases and the J gene end by 2 bases; junction bases not matched to a gene: 6. The CDR3 extends over 14 amino acids. Germline lookup yields CDR1 SEHNR and CDR2 FQNEAQ (reference sequence). DNA of the CDR3: TGTGCCAGCAGCCCCCCAGGGGGTCCCTACGAGCAGTACTTC. It encodes CASSPPGGPYEQYF.

This rearrangement joins TRBV6-1 to TRBJ1-5; tentatively, D is TRBD1 (5 bases). The CDR3 length is 14 residues. Looked up from germline, CDR1 is MNHNS and CDR2 is SASEGT. V lost 8 bases and J lost 0, with 11 bases in between. CDR3 residues: CASWGGTSNQPQHF. CDR3 sequence (DNA): TGTGCCAGCTGGGGGGGGACTAGCAATCAGCCCCAGCATTTT.

The chain uses TRBV10-3 and TRBJ2-3, with a weak D call TRBD2 (6 bases). CDR3 length: 16 residues. Trimming cost V 4 bases and J 4 bases, with 18 bases left between them. Germline assignment: CDR1 ENHRY and CDR2 SYGVKD. The chain's CDR3 is CAISGRDSPLSDTQYF. CDR3 in DNA: TGTGCCATCAGTGGCCGGGACTCCCCTCTGTCAGATACGCAGTATTTT.

Concerning this clone: Other DNA sequences in this sample translate to the same CDR3. The V gene is TRBV4-3, the J gene TRBJ1-2; D is undetermined. The CDR3 sequence is 16 residues long. Per germline, CDR1 LGHNA and CDR2 YSLEER. Trimming cost V 0 bases and J 4 bases, with 15 bases left between them. In DNA, the CDR3 is TGCGCCAGCAGCCAAGATAGAGCATGGAGCGGCTATGGCTACACCTTC. Translated: CASSQDRAWSGYGYTF.

The J gene is TRBJ1-5, the V gene TRBV28; D may be TRBD1 (6 bases). This CDR3 is built from 15 residues. Trimming pared 7 bases from V and 0 bases from J, leaving 13 bases between. Germline CDR1 is MDHEN and CDR2 is SYDVKM. The CDR3 protein is CASTPSRGSNQPQHF. The CDR3 nucleotides are TGTGCCAGCACCCCTAGCAGGGGTAGCAATCAGCCCCAGCATTTT.

The chain links TRBV6-1 to TRBJ1-5; D may be TRBD1 (5 bases). V dropped 4 bases and J dropped 0 bases, with 10 bases sitting between them. CDR3 length equals 15 residues. Germline V gene data show CDR1 as MNHNS and CDR2 as SASEGT. The CDR3 here is CASSGGPNSNQPQHF. The DNA for the CDR3 is TGTGCCAGCAGTGGGGGCCCGAATAGCAATCAGCCCCAGCATTTT.

The rearrangement joins TRBV16 to TRBJ2-7; D is undetermined. The CDR3 consists of 13 residues. The V end lost 6 bases, the J end lost 0 bases, and 9 bases lay between the germline ends. Germline lookup yields CDR1 KGHSY and CDR2 FQNENV. DNA for the CDR3: TGTGCCAGCAGGCGGTCCTCCTCCTACGAGCAGTACTTC. This sequence encodes CASRRSSSYEQYF.

The chain employs TRBV15 and TRBJ1-4; D unresolved. Germline values: CDR1 LNHNV, CDR2 YYDKDF (reference sequence). This CDR3 contains 13 residues. Trimming left V 0 bases short and J 9 bases short, with 8 bases between. The DNA for the CDR3 is TGTGCCACCAGCAGAGATCAGGTGCAAAAACTGTTTTTT. Translation gives CATSRDQVQKLFF.

The CDR3 here is CATSTGQGATDTQYF. CDR3 nucleotide sequence: TGTGCCACCAGCACAGGACAGGGGGCAACAGATACGCAGTATTTT. This chain uses TRBV15 with TRBJ2-3, with 11 nucleotides matching TRBD1. CDR3 size: 15 residues. Germline V gene lookup returns CDR1 LNHNV and CDR2 YYDKDF (reference sequence). J was trimmed by 3 bases and V by 4 bases; bases with no gene match: 3.

The chain combines TRBV11-2 with TRBJ2-7; tentatively, D is TRBD1 (5 bases). The CDR3 loop spans 16 amino acids. The germline CDR1 and CDR2 sequences are SGHAT and FQNNGV. V was clipped by 3 bases and J by 4 bases, with 19 bases between them. The CDR3 here is CASSLDAGFWRYEQYF. In DNA form, the CDR3 reads TGTGCCAGCAGCTTGGATGCAGGGTTTTGGCGATACGAGCAGTACTTC.

This clone has only one observation. The genes are TRBV7-9 and TRBJ1-3; D ambiguous. CDR1 SEHNR and CDR2 FQNEAQ come from the germline V gene (reference sequence). This CDR3 is 16 amino acids long. The ends were cut back, 3 bases at V and 0 bases at J, with 12 bases in the middle. This chain's CDR3 is CASSFEGLLSGNTIYF. The CDR3 bases are TGTGCCAGCAGCTTTGAAGGACTGCTCTCTGGAAACACCATATATTTT.

V usage is TRBV28 and J usage is TRBJ2-4; the match to TRBD2 covers 13 bases. Germline-derived CDR1 and CDR2 are MDHEN and SYDVKM. The CDR3 has 14 amino acids. In nucleotides, the CDR3 is TGTGGGACTAGCGGGAGTGAAGCCAAAAACATTCAGTACTTC. This codes for CGTSGSEAKNIQYF. The full variable domain, with the rest looked up from reference TRBV28 and TRBJ2-4, is DVKVTQSSRYLVKRTGEKVFLECVQDMDHENMFWYRQDPGLGLRLIYFSYDVKMKEKGDIPEGYSVSREKKERFSLILESASTNQTSMYLCGTSGSEAKNIQYFGAGTRLSVL.